This T cell receptor beta chain was recorded in a study of radiation and T cells in renal cell carcinoma. This sample's time point: blood 4 weeks post-SBRT, at nephrectomy. Treatment reported: 15 Gy SBRT to primary tumor, nephrectomy 4 weeks later. Nephrectomy followed 15 Gy stereotactic body radiation by 4 weeks. Clear cell pathology was present in this patient's renal cell carcinoma. To note about this clone: What it binds is unknown.

In germline, CDR1 is LGHNA, CDR2 YSLEER. With 0 bases removed from V and 6 bases from J, the gap between germline ends came to 11 bases. The CDR3 totals 15 residues. TCRdb's table, derived via immunoSEQ multiplex PCR, lists solely in-frame clones and lacks some. Of approximately 170,000 clones listed, less than 90% are singletons. Study-wide results and caveats: Top tumor clonotypes rose in blood 2 weeks post-radiation, then contracted.

This TCR was recovered from a woman aged 45-59 years with renal cell carcinoma. The chain is built from TRBV4-3 and TRBJ2-2, with D perhaps TRBD1 or TRBD2 (5 bases each). The source material was blood, sampled from a patient whose treatment included radiotherapy and nephrectomy. CDR3 sequence: CASSQEGRGAGELFF. The CDR3 nucleotides read TGCGCCAGCAGCCAAGAAGGAAGAGGGGCCGGGGAGCTGTTTTTT.